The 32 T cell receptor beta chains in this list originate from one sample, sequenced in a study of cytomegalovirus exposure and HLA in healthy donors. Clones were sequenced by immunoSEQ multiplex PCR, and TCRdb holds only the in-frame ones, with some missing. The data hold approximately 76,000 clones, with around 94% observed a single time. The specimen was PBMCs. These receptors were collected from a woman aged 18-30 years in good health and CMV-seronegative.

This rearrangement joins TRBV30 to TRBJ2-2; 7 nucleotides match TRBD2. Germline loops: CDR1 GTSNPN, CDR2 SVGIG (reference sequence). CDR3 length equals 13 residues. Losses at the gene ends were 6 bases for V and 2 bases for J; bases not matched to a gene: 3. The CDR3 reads CACRDYNTGELFF. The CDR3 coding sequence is TGTGCCTGCCGGGACTACAACACCGGGGAGCTGTTTTTT. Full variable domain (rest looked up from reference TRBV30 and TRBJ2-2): SQTIHQWPATLVQPVGSPLSLECTVEGTSNPNLYWYRQAAGRGLQLLFYSVGIGQISSEVPQNLSASRPQDRQFILSSKKLLLSDSGFYLCACRDYNTGELFFGEGSRLTVL.

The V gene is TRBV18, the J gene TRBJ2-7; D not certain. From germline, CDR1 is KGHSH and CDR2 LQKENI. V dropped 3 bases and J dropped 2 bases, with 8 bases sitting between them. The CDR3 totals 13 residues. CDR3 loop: CASSPAQTYEQYF. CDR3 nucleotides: TGTGCCAGCTCACCGGCACAAACCTACGAGCAGTACTTC.

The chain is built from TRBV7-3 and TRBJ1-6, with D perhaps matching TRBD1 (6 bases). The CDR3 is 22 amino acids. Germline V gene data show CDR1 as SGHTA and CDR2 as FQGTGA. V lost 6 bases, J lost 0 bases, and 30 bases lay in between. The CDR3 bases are TGTGCCAGCAGTCCTCCCCTAACAGGGTGGAATCCTCCTCGCTCCTATAATTCACCCCTCCACTTT. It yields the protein CASSPPLTGWNPPRSYNSPLHF.

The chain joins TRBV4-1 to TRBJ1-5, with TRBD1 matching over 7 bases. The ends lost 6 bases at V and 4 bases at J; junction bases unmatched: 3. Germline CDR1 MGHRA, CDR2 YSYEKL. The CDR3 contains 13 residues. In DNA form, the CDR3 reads TGCGCCAGCAGTCAGGGGGTTAATCAGCCCCAGCATTTT. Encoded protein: CASSQGVNQPQHF.

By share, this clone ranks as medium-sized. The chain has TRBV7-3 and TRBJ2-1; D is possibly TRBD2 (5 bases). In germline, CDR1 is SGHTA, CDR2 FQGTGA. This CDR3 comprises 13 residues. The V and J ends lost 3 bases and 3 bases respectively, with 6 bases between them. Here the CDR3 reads CASSLTNYNEQFF. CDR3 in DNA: TGTGCCAGCAGCTTGACTAACTACAATGAGCAGTTCTTC.

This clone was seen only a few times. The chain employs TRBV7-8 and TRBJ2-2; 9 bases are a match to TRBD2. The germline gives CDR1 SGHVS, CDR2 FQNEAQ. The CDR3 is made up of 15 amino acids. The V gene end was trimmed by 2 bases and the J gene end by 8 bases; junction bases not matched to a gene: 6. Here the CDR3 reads CASSLTAGGIGELFF. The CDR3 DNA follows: TGTGCCAGCAGCTTAACAGCGGGGGGAATTGGGGAGCTGTTTTTT.

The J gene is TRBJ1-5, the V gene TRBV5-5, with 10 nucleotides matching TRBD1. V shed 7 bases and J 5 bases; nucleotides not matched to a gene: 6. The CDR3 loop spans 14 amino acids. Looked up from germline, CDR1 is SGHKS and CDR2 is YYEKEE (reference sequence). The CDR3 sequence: CASGRQGADQPQHF. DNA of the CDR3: TGTGCCAGCGGCCGACAGGGGGCCGATCAGCCCCAGCATTTT.

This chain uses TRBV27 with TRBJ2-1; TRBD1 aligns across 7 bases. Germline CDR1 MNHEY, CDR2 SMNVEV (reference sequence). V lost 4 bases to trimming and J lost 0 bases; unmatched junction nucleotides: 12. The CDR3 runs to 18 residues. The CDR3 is CASSSLGTARGSYNEQFF. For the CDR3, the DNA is TGTGCCAGCAGTTCACTGGGGACAGCAAGGGGCTCCTACAATGAGCAGTTCTTC.

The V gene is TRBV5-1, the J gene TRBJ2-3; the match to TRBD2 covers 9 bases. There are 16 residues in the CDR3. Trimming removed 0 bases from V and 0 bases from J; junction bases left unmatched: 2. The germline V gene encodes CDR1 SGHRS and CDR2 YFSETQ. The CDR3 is CASSLATSGSTDTQYF. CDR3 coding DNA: TGCGCCAGCAGCTTGGCTACTAGCGGGAGCACAGATACGCAGTATTTT.

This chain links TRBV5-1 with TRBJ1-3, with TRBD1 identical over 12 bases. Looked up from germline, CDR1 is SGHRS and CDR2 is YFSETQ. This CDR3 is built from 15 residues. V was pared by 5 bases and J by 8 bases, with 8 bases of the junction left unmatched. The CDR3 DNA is TGCGCCAGCAGGATGCGGGGACAGGGGGCAGACACCATATATTTT. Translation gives CASRMRGQGADTIYF.

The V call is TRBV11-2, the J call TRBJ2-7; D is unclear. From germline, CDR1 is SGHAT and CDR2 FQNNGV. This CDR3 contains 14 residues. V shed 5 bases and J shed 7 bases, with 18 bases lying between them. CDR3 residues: CASSPSPTVGEQYF. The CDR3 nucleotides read TGTGCCAGCAGCCCATCCCCTACGGTCGGGGAGCAGTACTTC.

For the CDR3, the DNA is TGTGCCAGCTCTCCAGCGGGAGGGCGGTCAGATACGCAGTATTTT. Its protein is CASSPAGGRSDTQYF. The genes are TRBV18 and TRBJ2-3; 10 nucleotides line up with TRBD2. Trimming took 6 bases from V and 4 from J; bases not matched to a gene: 7. Per germline, CDR1 KGHSH and CDR2 LQKENI. This CDR3 is 15 amino acids long. Full variable domain (rest looked up from reference TRBV18 and TRBJ2-3): NAGVMQNPRHLVRRRGQEARLRCSPMKGHSHVYWYRQLPEEGLKFMVYLQKENIIDESGMPKERFSAEFPKEGPSILRIQQVVRGDSAAYFCASSPAGGRSDTQYFGPGTRLTVL.

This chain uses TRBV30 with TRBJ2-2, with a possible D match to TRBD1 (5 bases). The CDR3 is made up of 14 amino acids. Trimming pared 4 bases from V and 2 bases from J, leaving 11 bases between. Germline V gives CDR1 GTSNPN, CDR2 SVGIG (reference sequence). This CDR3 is CAWNRLSNTGELFF. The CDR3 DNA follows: TGTGCCTGGAACAGGCTCAGTAACACCGGGGAGCTGTTTTTT.

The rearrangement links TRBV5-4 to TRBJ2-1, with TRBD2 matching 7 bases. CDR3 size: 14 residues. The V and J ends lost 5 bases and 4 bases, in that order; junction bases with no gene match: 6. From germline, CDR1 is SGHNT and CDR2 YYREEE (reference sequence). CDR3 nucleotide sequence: TGTGCCAGCAGGTGGGAGGGAGTGTACAATGAGCAGTTCTTC. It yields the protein CASRWEGVYNEQFF.

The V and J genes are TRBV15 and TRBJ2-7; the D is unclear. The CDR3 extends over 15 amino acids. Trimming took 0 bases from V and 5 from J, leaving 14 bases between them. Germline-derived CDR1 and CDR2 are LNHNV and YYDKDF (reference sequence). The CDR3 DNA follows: TGTGCCACCAGCAGAGACAGGTCTTTCCTCGACGAGCAGTACTTC. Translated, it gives CATSRDRSFLDEQYF.

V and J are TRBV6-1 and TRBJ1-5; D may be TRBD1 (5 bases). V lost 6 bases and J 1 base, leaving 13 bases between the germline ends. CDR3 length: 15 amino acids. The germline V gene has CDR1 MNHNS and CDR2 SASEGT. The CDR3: CASSQTYRSNQPQHF. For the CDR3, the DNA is TGTGCCAGCAGCCAAACCTACAGGAGCAATCAGCCCCAGCATTTT.

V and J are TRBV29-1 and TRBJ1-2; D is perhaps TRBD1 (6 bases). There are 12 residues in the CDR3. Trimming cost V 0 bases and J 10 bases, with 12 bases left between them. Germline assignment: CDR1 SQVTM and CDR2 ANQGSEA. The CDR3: CSVEDWTDIYTF. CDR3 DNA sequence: TGCAGCGTTGAAGATTGGACAGATATCTACACCTTC.

The CDR3 DNA sequence: TGCGCCAGCAGCTTCACAGGGGGCGAAGGGAATGGCTACACCTTC. It yields the protein CASSFTGGEGNGYTF. The V and J genes are TRBV5-1 and TRBJ1-2, with TRBD1 matching over 9 bases. Germline CDR1 SGHRS, CDR2 YFSETQ. V gave up 2 bases and J gave up 6 bases; unmatched junction bases: 8. This CDR3 is built from 15 residues.

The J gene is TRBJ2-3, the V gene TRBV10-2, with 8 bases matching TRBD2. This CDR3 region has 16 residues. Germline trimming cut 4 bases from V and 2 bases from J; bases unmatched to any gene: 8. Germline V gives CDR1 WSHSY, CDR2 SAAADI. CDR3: CASSVVAGRLTDTQYF. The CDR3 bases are TGCGCCAGCAGTGTGGTAGCGGGGAGACTCACAGATACGCAGTATTTT.

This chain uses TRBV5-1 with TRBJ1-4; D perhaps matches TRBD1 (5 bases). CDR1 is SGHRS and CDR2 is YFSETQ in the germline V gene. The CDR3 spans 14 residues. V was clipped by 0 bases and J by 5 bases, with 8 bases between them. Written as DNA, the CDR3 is TGCGCCAGCAGCTTGGCGGGGGGGAATGAAAAACTGTTTTTT. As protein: CASSLAGGNEKLFF.

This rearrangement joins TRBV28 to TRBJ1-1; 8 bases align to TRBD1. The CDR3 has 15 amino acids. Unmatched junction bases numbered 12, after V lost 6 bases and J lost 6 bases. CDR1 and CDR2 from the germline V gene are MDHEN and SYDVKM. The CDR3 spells CASRPFGQGGSEAFF. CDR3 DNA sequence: TGTGCCAGCAGACCATTTGGACAGGGTGGATCTGAAGCTTTCTTT.

The CDR3 nucleotides read TGCGCCAGCAGTGACCCGGACAGGGGCGATCAGCCCCAGCATTTT. It specifies CASSDPDRGDQPQHF. The chain recombines TRBV10-2 with TRBJ1-5; TRBD1 matches at 9 bases. The trim removed 3 bases at V and 5 bases at J, leaving 5 bases unmatched. The CDR3 length is 15 residues. Germline CDR1 reads WSHSY; CDR2 reads SAAADI.

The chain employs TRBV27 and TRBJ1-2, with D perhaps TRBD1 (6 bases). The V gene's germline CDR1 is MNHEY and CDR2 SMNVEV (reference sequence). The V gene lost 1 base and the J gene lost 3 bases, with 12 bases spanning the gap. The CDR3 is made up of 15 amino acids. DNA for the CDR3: TGTGCCAGCAGTTTATACCCGGGGGGGCACTATGGCTACACCTTC. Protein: CASSLYPGGHYGYTF.

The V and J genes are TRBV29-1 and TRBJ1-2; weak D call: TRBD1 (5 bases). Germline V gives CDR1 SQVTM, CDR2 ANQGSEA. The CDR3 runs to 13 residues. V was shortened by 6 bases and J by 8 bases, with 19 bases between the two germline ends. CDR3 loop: CSVDPGGEAGYTF. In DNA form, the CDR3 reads TGCAGCGTAGACCCCGGGGGGGAGGCAGGCTACACCTTC. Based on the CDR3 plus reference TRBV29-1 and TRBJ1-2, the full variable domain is SAVISQKPSRDICQRGTSLTIQCQVDSQVTMMFWYRQQPGQSLTLIATANQGSEATYESGFVIDKFPISRPNLTFSTLTVSNMSPEDSSIYLCSVDPGGEAGYTFGSGTRLTVV.

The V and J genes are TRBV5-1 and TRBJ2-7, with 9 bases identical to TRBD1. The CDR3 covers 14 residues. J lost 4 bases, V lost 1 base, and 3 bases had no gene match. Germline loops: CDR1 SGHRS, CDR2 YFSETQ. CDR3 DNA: TGCGCCAGCAGCTTGACCGGGACAGGGTACGAGCAGTACTTC. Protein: CASSLTGTGYEQYF. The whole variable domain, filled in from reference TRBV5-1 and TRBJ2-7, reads KAGVTQTPRYLIKTRGQQVTLSCSPISGHRSVSWYQQTPGQGLQFLFEYFSETQRNKGNFPGRFSGRQFSNSRSEMNVSTLELGDSALYLCASSLTGTGYEQYFGPGTRLTVT.

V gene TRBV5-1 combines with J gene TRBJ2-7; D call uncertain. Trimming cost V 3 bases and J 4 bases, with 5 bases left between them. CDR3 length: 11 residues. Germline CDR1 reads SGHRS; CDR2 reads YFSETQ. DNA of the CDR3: TGCGCCAGCAGCTACGGTTACGAGCAGTACTTC. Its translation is CASSYGYEQYF. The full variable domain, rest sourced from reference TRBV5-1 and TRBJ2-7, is KAGVTQTPRYLIKTRGQQVTLSCSPISGHRSVSWYQQTPGQGLQFLFEYFSETQRNKGNFPGRFSGRQFSNSRSEMNVSTLELGDSALYLCASSYGYEQYFGPGTRLTVT.

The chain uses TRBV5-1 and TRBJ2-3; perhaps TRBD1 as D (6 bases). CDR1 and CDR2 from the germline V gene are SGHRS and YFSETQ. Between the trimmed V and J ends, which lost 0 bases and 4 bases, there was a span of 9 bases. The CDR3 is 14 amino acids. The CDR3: CASSLGGQADTQYF. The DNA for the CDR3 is TGCGCCAGCAGCTTGGGGGGGCAGGCAGATACGCAGTATTTT.

CDR3 nucleotides: TGTGCCTGGAGTGTCGGACAGGCCCAAGAGACCCAGTACTTC. This sequence encodes CAWSVGQAQETQYF. V usage is TRBV30 and J usage is TRBJ2-5; TRBD1 agrees at 7 bases. Germline CDR1 GTSNPN, CDR2 SVGIG (reference sequence). Germline trimming cut 0 bases from V and 1 base from J; bases unmatched to any gene: 2. CDR3 length equals 14 residues.

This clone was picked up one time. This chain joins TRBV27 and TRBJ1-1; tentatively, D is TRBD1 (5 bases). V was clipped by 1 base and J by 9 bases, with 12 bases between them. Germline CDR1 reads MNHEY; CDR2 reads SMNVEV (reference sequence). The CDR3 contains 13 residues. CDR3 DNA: TGTGCCAGCAGTTTATACGCGACAGACCAAGCTTTCTTT. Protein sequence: CASSLYATDQAFF.

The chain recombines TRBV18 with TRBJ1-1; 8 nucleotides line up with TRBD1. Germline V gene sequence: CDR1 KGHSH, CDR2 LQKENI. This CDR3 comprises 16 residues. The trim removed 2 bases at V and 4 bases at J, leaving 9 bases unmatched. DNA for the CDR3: TGTGCCAGCTCACCAAGTAGAGGACAGGGTAGCACTGAAGCTTTCTTT. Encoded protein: CASSPSRGQGSTEAFF.

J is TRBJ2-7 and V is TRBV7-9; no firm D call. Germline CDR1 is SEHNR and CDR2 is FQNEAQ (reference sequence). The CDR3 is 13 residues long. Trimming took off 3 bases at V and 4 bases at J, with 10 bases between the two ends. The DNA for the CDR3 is TGTGCCAGCAGCTTCCTAGATTTTTACGAGCAGTACTTC. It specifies CASSFLDFYEQYF. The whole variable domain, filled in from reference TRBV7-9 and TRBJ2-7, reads DTGVSQNPRHKITKRGQNVTFRCDPISEHNRLYWYRQTLGQGPEFLTYFQNEAQLEKSRLLSDRFSAERPKGSFSTLEIQRTEQGDSAMYLCASSFLDFYEQYFGPGTRLTVT.

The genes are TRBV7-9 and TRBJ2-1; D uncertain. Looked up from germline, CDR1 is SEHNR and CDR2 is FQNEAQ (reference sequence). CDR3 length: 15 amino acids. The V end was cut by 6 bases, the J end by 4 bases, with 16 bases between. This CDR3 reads CASSSSELPYNEQFF. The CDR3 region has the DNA TGTGCCAGCAGTTCAAGTGAGTTACCATACAATGAGCAGTTCTTC.